This T cell receptor (beta chain) came from a study of cytomegalovirus exposure and HLA in healthy donors. Study conclusions and caveats: Reports state that TCR beta sequences accurately predicted most subjects' HLA-A and HLA-B alleles.

As concerns this clone: The antigen remains unidentified.

This CDR3 comprises 17 residues. The V and J ends lost 7 bases and 7 bases, in that order; junction bases with no gene match: 15. Germline lookup yields CDR1 SGHVS and CDR2 FNYEAQ. Amplification used 60 Vbeta primers and 13 Jbeta primers. Clones were read by immunoSEQ multiplex PCR, and TCRdb kept only the in-frame ones, dropping some. The sample has some 130,000 clones, more than 80% seen once; the top ten hold approximately 5.6%. The chain employs TRBV7-6 and TRBJ2-1; 11 positions agree with TRBD2. Sequencing input: PBMCs. This clonotype originated in a woman between 40 and 50 years old in good health and CMV-seropositive. The CDR3 loop reads CASTRTISGRAPNEQFF. The CDR3 nucleotides read TGTGCCAGCACCCGGACGATTAGCGGGAGGGCCCCTAATGAGCAGTTCTTC.